The rows below give T cell receptor beta chains drawn from one sample of a study of blood T cells in healthy people across ages. TCRdb fed the 5' RACE reads into MiXCR, producing one record per CDR3 protein. This table holds around 1,500,000 distinct CDR3 sequences, 42% found once. Sequencing was done on a sample of blood. Every receptor here comes from a woman younger than 30 in good health. CDR3s include the opening cysteine and the closing phenylalanine or tryptophan. The order of the fields is CDR3 length, D gene, J gene, V gene, clone size, CDR3 DNA, CDR3 protein. The D gene is left open where the match is weak. Clone size is given for some rows only: seen once, a few or many times, or a class if the clone is expanded.

19 NA TRBJ2-2 TRBV24-1 NA TGTGCCACCAGTGACCGCCTTCTTTCCGCGGGACCCAGCACCGGGGAGCTGTTTTTT CATSDRLLSAGPSTGELFF
16 TRBD2 TRBJ2-1 TRBV4-2 few TGTGCCAGCAGCCAAGAAGGCGGGGGGGCATACAATGAGCAGTTCTTC CASSQEGGGAYNEQFF
13 NA TRBJ2-1 TRBV7-2 few TGTGCCAGCAGCTCATCGACATTGAAAGAGCAGTTCTTC CASSSSTLKEQFF
13 NA TRBJ2-7 TRBV27 NA TGTGCCAGCAGGACGGGGAACCCCTACGAGCAGTACTTC CASRTGNPYEQYF
15 NA TRBJ1-1 TRBV6-1 few TGTGCCAGCAGTGAAGTAGTACTTTTGAACACTGAAGCTTTCTTT CASSEVVLLNTEAFF
11 NA TRBJ2-7 TRBV20-1 NA TGCAGTGTTACCCAGGGCAATGAGCAGTACTTC CSVTQGNEQYF
13 NA TRBJ2-5 TRBV11-2 NA TGTGCCAGCAGCCGGGACGGGGGAGAGACCCAGTACTTC CASSRDGGETQYF
16 TRBD2 TRBJ2-5 TRBV5-6 NA TGTGCCAGCAGCCCGGGGTTACGAGCGGGGGAAGAGACCCAGTACTTC CASSPGLRAGEETQYF
15 NA TRBJ1-5 TRBV4-1 NA TGCGCCAGCAGCCACTACAGGGAAGCAAATCAGCCCCAGCATTTT CASSHYREANQPQHF
12 NA TRBJ2-1 TRBV7-3 NA TGTGCCAGCAGCTTAACGGATCATGAGCTGTTCTTC CASSLTDHELFF
16 TRBD2 TRBJ2-1 TRBV28 NA TGTGCCAGCAGTTTTTTGACTAGCGGGGGGGGCAATGAGCAGTTCTTC CASSFLTSGGGNEQFF
13 TRBD2 TRBJ2-1 TRBV5-1 NA TGCGCCAGCGGTAGCGGGAGTGGTAATGAGCAGTTCTTC CASGSGSGNEQFF
15 TRBD1 TRBJ1-1 TRBV5-1 NA TGCGCCAGCAGCATAAGGACAGGGGGCAATACTGAAGCTTTCTTT CASSIRTGGNTEAFF
15 TRBD2 TRBJ2-5 TRBV20-1 NA TGCAGTGCTGGGAAACTAGCGGGAGTCTTGGAGACCCAGTACTTC CSAGKLAGVLETQYF
15 NA TRBJ2-3 TRBV20-1 few TGCAGTGCTAGAGACGCAGGGTACTTGGCAGATACGCAGTATTTT CSARDAGYLADTQYF
14 TRBD1 TRBJ2-7 TRBV12-3/TRBV12-4 NA TGTGCCAGCAGCACAGGGGGCAAATCCTACGAGCAGTACTTC CASSTGGKSYEQYF
16 NA TRBJ2-1 TRBV6-1 NA TGTGCCAGCAGTGTTTCGCTAGCGACACCGTACAATGAGCAGTTCTTC CASSVSLATPYNEQFF
15 NA TRBJ2-5 TRBV11-2 NA TGTGCCAGCAGCCCCGAGGACAACCCTTATCCCCCGCAGTACTTC CASSPEDNPYPPQYF
18 TRBD2 TRBJ2-7 TRBV20-1 few TGCAGTGCTAGAGACCCTTCCGACGGGGGGGCTCGCCGATACGAGCAGTACTTC CSARDPSDGGARRYEQYF
15 TRBD1 TRBJ2-1 TRBV5-5 many TGTGCCAGCAGCTCGGGACAGGGGAGAAATAATGAGCAGTTCTTC CASSSGQGRNNEQFF
15 NA TRBJ1-6 TRBV21-1 NA TGTGCCAGCAGCACCAGTTGGATCTTCGGTTCACCCCTCCACTTT CASSTSWIFGSPLHF
17 TRBD1 TRBJ1-5 TRBV4-1 NA TGCGCCAGCAGCCCCGGGGGCAGGGGGCAAAGCGATCAGCCCCAGCATTTT CASSPGGRGQSDQPQHF
13 NA TRBJ2-7 TRBV20-1 few TGCAGTGCTAGCGAGGACCCACCCTACGAGCAGTACTTC CSASEDPPYEQYF
15 NA TRBJ2-4 TRBV4-1 NA TGCGCCAGCAGCCAAGGCCGAGAACGTCAAGAAATTCAGTACTTC CASSQGRERQEIQYF
13 NA TRBJ1-6 TRBV7-9 NA TGTGCCAGCAGCTGGGCAGCGGATTCACCCCTCCACTTT CASSWAADSPLHF
14 NA TRBJ2-7 TRBV4-1 few TGCGCCAGCAGCCAATGGGACCGAGGCAACGAGCAGTACTTC CASSQWDRGNEQYF
13 NA TRBJ2-5 TRBV18 NA TGTGCCAGCGCATCCCAGGGCTTCGAGACCCAGTACTTC CASASQGFETQYF
15 TRBD2 TRBJ2-1 TRBV12-3/TRBV12-4 many TGTGCCAGCAGTTCCCCGAGACTAGCGGGACGGGAGCAGTTCTTC CASSSPRLAGREQFF
17 NA TRBJ2-6 TRBV12-3/TRBV12-4 few TGTGCCAGCAGTTTAGTCCTGGTGGAATCTGGGGCCAACGTCCTGACTTTC CASSLVLVESGANVLTF
16 NA TRBJ2-3 TRBV4-2 NA TGTGCCAGCAGCCAAGACTCCGAAACTGGCACAGATACGCAGTATTTT CASSQDSETGTDTQYF
15 TRBD2 TRBJ2-3 TRBV20-1 few TGCAGTGCTGGGCGACTAGCGGGAAGGGCAGATACGCAGTATTTT CSAGRLAGRADTQYF
14 NA TRBJ2-1 TRBV24-1 NA TGTGCCACCAGTGATTATCGAAGGGGTAATGAGCAGTTCTTC CATSDYRRGNEQFF
14 NA TRBJ2-5 TRBV2 NA TGTGCCAGCACGGGTTTAGCGGTCCAAGAGACCCAGTACTTC CASTGLAVQETQYF
13 NA TRBJ1-2 TRBV18 NA TGTGCCAGCTCACCAAAAGGGTATCATGGCTACACCTTC CASSPKGYHGYTF
17 TRBD2 TRBJ2-5 TRBV3-1 NA TGTGCCAGCAGCCGTATCGGGGGGACTAGCGGTAGAGATGAGCAGTACTTC CASSRIGGTSGRDEQYF
17 NA TRBJ1-5 TRBV28 NA TGTGCCAGCAGTGCCCGGTCTTTTGGGGCTCACAATCAGCCCCAGCATTTT CASSARSFGAHNQPQHF
15 TRBD2 TRBJ2-1 TRBV9 once TGTGCCAGCAGCCGAGGGCTAGCGGTAGGAAATGAGCAGTTCTTC CASSRGLAVGNEQFF
13 NA TRBJ2-1 TRBV18 NA TGTGCCAGCTCAGCTCCAGGGTACAATGAGCAGTTCTTC CASSAPGYNEQFF
15 NA TRBJ1-2 TRBV7-8 NA TGTGCCAGCAGCTTAAACGCAGGGGCAAACTATGGCTACACCTTC CASSLNAGANYGYTF
13 TRBD1 TRBJ2-5 TRBV3-1 NA TGTGCCAGCAGAGGGACAGGGAAAGAGACCCAGTACTTC CASRGTGKETQYF
14 TRBD1 TRBJ2-5 TRBV12-5 NA TGTGCTAGTGCCCAAGGGACAGTCCAAGAGACCCAGTACTTC CASAQGTVQETQYF
15 TRBD2 TRBJ2-3 TRBV2 NA TGTGCCAGCAGAACGACTAGCGGGGGGCAAGGTACGCAGTATTTT CASRTTSGGQGTQYF
12 NA TRBJ1-1 TRBV7-9 NA TGTGCCAGCAGCTTAGCAGAATGGGAAGCTTTCTTT CASSLAEWEAFF
15 TRBD2 TRBJ2-7 TRBV30 NA TGTGCCTGGTCGCAGGGGACTAGGGCTTACAATGAGCAGTACTTC CAWSQGTRAYNEQYF
17 NA TRBJ1-1 TRBV6-6 NA TGTGCCAGCAGTTACACCTCACAGGACATCAGAGGTACTGAAGCTTTCTTT CASSYTSQDIRGTEAFF
15 NA TRBJ1-1 TRBV3-1 NA TGTGCCAGCAAAGCTAGCAGGCGAGCCGACACTGAAGCTTTCTTT CASKASRRADTEAFF
12 NA TRBJ1-5 TRBV7-9 NA TGTGCCAGCAGCTTGGCTGCCCAGCCCCAGCATTTT CASSLAAQPQHF
15 TRBD1 TRBJ2-7 TRBV6-5 few TGTGCCAGCAGGTCCACAGGGGCCTTCTCCTACGAGCAGTACTTC CASRSTGAFSYEQYF
15 TRBD2 TRBJ2-4 TRBV6-1 once TGTGCCAGCAGTGAGCCCGGGGGGGCCAAAAACATTCAGTACTTC CASSEPGGAKNIQYF
17 TRBD1 TRBJ2-1 TRBV7-9 few TGTGCCAGCAGCCCCCCTACAGGGGAATTGGGGTACAATGAGCAGTTCTTC CASSPPTGELGYNEQFF
15 TRBD2 TRBJ2-5 TRBV7-2 NA TGTGCCAGCAGCTTACAGCGGGAGGGCCGAGAGACCCAGTACTTC CASSLQREGRETQYF